Following are 32 T cell receptor beta chains from one sample sequenced in a study of blood T cell repertoires in COVID-19. Method: immunoSEQ multiplex PCR; TCRdb's copy keeps in-frame clones and lacks some. The sample yields tens of thousands of clones, 70% to 90% seen once. Sequencing was performed on peripheral blood. The receptors were gathered from an elderly man with active COVID-19.

The chain employs TRBV7-2 and TRBJ2-7, with TRBD2 matching over 10 bases. The CDR3 spans 16 residues. Germline loops: CDR1 SGHTA, CDR2 FQGNSA. V was pared by 1 base and J by 1 base, with 4 bases of the junction left unmatched. The CDR3 sequence is CASSLELAGPSYEQYF. CDR3 DNA: TGTGCCAGCAGCTTAGAACTAGCGGGGCCATCCTACGAGCAGTACTTC.

This clone was seen only a few times. The V and J genes are TRBV3-1 (or the pseudogene TRBV3-2) and TRBJ2-3, with unresolved D. V lost 4 bases, J lost 3 bases, and 11 bases lay in between. The CDR3 contains 14 residues. The germline CDR1 and CDR2 sequences are LGHDT and YNNKEL (reference sequence). DNA of the CDR3: TGTGCCAGCAGCCTGAGAGGAATAACAGATACGCAGTATTTT. This codes for CASSLRGITDTQYF.

The gene calls are TRBV11-2 and TRBJ1-4, with TRBD1 matching over 8 bases. The CDR3 consists of 16 residues. Trimming removed 5 bases from V and 7 bases from J; junction bases left unmatched: 12. Germline assignment: CDR1 SGHAT and CDR2 FQNNGV. The CDR3 region has the DNA TGTGCCAGCAGCCCCACACGGACAGGGAGCTCTGAAAAACTGTTTTTT. This codes for CASSPTRTGSSEKLFF.

This CDR3 is CSVPRGNEQFF. For the CDR3, the DNA is TGCAGCGTGCCCAGGGGTAATGAGCAGTTCTTC. The rearrangement links TRBV29-1 to TRBJ2-1; weak D call: TRBD1 (6 bases). Germline CDR1 reads SQVTM; CDR2 reads ANQGSEA. CDR3 length equals 11 residues. Trimming removed 6 bases at V and 7 bases at J, with 10 bases between.

The rearrangement joins TRBV9 to TRBJ1-3; D is perhaps TRBD1 (5 bases). The ends were cut back, 4 bases at V and 2 bases at J, with 13 bases in the middle. The CDR3 is made up of 15 amino acids. CDR1 and CDR2 from the germline V gene are SGDLS and YYNGEE. CDR3 sequence (DNA): TGTGCCAGCAGCCCGGAGCAGGGTACTGGAAACACCATATATTTT. It translates to CASSPEQGTGNTIYF.

This chain connects TRBV10-3 to TRBJ1-4; D is perhaps TRBD1 (6 bases). Germline-derived CDR1 and CDR2 are ENHRY and SYGVKD. V was trimmed by 6 bases and J by 8 bases, leaving 16 bases between them. The CDR3 consists of 14 residues. CDR3 sequence reads: CAIRPSGRGEKLFF. As DNA, the CDR3 is TGTGCCATCAGACCCTCGGGGAGGGGGGAAAAACTGTTTTTT.

The chain uses TRBV5-5 and TRBJ1-2, with D unclear. CDR1 and CDR2 (germline): SGHKS, YYEKEE (reference sequence). There are 14 residues in the CDR3. V lost 1 base, J lost 11 bases, and 18 bases lay in between. CDR3 sequence (DNA): TGTGCCAGCAGCTTGATCACAGCCCCTTTCCGGTACACCTTC. Its translation: CASSLITAPFRYTF.

The chain couples TRBV5-1 to TRBJ2-5; no definite D call. The ends were cut back, 0 bases at V and 5 bases at J, with 14 bases in the middle. Germline V gives CDR1 SGHRS, CDR2 YFSETQ. The CDR3 sequence is 15 residues long. This CDR3 reads CASSLVADPYETQYF. For the CDR3, the DNA is TGCGCCAGCAGCTTGGTAGCAGATCCTTACGAGACCCAGTACTTC.

This chain uses TRBV29-1 with TRBJ2-3; 7 bases are a match to TRBD2. V shed 5 bases, J shed 8 bases, and the junction held 10 bases outside the gene matches. The CDR3 runs 13 residues. CDR1 is SQVTM and CDR2 is ANQGSEA in the germline V gene. The CDR3 here is CSVRGSWGGTQYF. The CDR3 DNA reads TGCAGCGTTAGAGGGTCTTGGGGGGGTACGCAGTATTTT.

The V gene is TRBV28, the J gene TRBJ2-4; tentative D call: TRBD1 (5 bases). Trimming pared 6 bases from V and 5 bases from J, leaving 11 bases between. This CDR3 is 13 amino acids long. The germline V gene has CDR1 MDHEN and CDR2 SYDVKM. CDR3 residues: CASRTAAQNIQYF. The CDR3 bases are TGTGCCAGCAGGACAGCCGCGCAAAACATTCAGTACTTC.

This rearrangement joins TRBV2 to TRBJ1-1; D is unclear. The CDR3 extends over 15 amino acids. CDR1 and CDR2 (germline): SNHLY, FYNNEI. Deletions cut 4 bases from V and 1 base from J, with 13 bases between. The DNA of the CDR3 is TGTGCCAGCAGTGCGTCCACTTCCGGGAACACTGAAGCTTTCTTT. Its protein is CASSASTSGNTEAFF.

This clone is classed as large. The gene calls are TRBV19 and TRBJ1-1, with D unclear. Per germline, CDR1 LNHDA and CDR2 SQIVND (reference sequence). V was trimmed by 3 bases and J by 5 bases, leaving 13 bases between them. The CDR3 is 14 residues long. This chain's CDR3 is CASSISLRGTEAFF. The CDR3 region has the DNA TGTGCCAGTAGTATTAGTCTTCGGGGAACTGAAGCTTTCTTT.

Of note for this clone: A read error may account for a junction end that differs from germline. This chain's CDR3 is CASSQGGGARDTQNF. CDR3 DNA: TGTGCCAGCAGCCAAGGCGGGGGGGCCAGGGATACGCAGAATTTT. The chain recombines TRBV3-1 (or the pseudogene TRBV3-2) with TRBJ2-3; TRBD2 aligns across 9 bases. Germline CDR1 and CDR2: LGHDT and YNNKEL (reference sequence). The length of the CDR3 is 15 residues.

The J gene is TRBJ2-5, the V gene TRBV6-1; D is possibly TRBD2 (6 bases). Germline loops: CDR1 MNHNS, CDR2 SASEGT. With 3 bases removed from V and 6 bases from J, the gap between germline ends came to 11 bases. The CDR3 extends over 13 amino acids. CDR3 residues: CASSDWGRQTQYF. CDR3 coding DNA: TGTGCCAGCAGTGATTGGGGGAGGCAGACCCAGTACTTC.

J is TRBJ2-3 and V is TRBV4-3; D is unresolved. The V gene lost 2 bases and the J gene lost 6 bases, with 15 bases spanning the gap. CDR1 LGHNA and CDR2 YSLEER come from the germline V gene. This CDR3 is built from 15 residues. The CDR3 here is CASSQRPDSADTQYF. The CDR3 coding sequence is TGCGCCAGCAGCCAAAGGCCAGACTCTGCGGATACGCAGTATTTT.

Comment on this clone: The sample holds other DNA sequences that translate to the same CDR3. CDR3 loop: CASSYGRGQETQYF. The DNA of the CDR3 is TGTGCCAGCAGTTACGGGCGGGGCCAAGAGACCCAGTACTTC. The chain joins TRBV6-5 to TRBJ2-5; a possible D gene is TRBD2 (6 bases). V lost 2 bases and J lost 1, with 8 bases in between. CDR1 and CDR2 (germline): MNHEY, SVGAGI. CDR3 length: 14 residues.

CDR3 residues: CASSPASGRETQYF. The CDR3 coding sequence is TGTGCCAGCAGTCCCGCCTCAGGCCGAGAGACCCAGTACTTC. The chain uses TRBV2 and TRBJ2-5, with unresolved D. The V gene's germline CDR1 is SNHLY and CDR2 FYNNEI. Trimming shortened V by 5 bases and J by 4 bases, and 14 bases separated the two germline ends. This CDR3 is 14 amino acids long.

The chain couples TRBV6-5 to TRBJ1-1; weak D call: TRBD1 (6 bases). CDR1 is MNHEY, CDR2 SVGAGI, per germline. This CDR3 has 15 amino acids. V lost 4 bases and J 3 bases, leaving 15 bases between the germline ends. This CDR3 reads CASSSRYRADTEAFF. The CDR3 region has the DNA TGTGCCAGCAGTTCCCGATACAGGGCGGACACTGAAGCTTTCTTT.

As for this clone: The same CDR3 can be traced to other DNA sequences in this sample. The chain has TRBV7-9 and TRBJ1-4; 9 bases are a match to TRBD1. With V trimmed by 5 bases and J by 8 bases, 6 bases remained unmatched. Germline CDR1 and CDR2: SEHNR and FQNEAQ (reference sequence). This CDR3 spans 14 amino acids. CDR3 region: CASSPGQGSEKLFF. In nucleotides, the CDR3 is TGTGCCAGCAGCCCGGGACAGGGAAGCGAAAAACTGTTTTTT.

The chain has TRBV5-1 and TRBJ2-3; a possible D gene is TRBD2 (6 bases). This CDR3 comprises 16 residues. Trimming shortened V by 4 bases and J by 3 bases, and 18 bases separated the two germline ends. Germline loops: CDR1 SGHRS, CDR2 YFSETQ. CDR3 coding DNA: TGCGCCAGCAGCCGGTCGGTGCGGGGTTTAACAGATACGCAGTATTTT. Translated: CASSRSVRGLTDTQYF.

In its sample, this clone was seen a few times. J is TRBJ2-7 and V is TRBV7-9; TRBD1 is a possible D gene (5 bases). Germline V gene lookup returns CDR1 SEHNR and CDR2 FQNEAQ (reference sequence). This CDR3 has 15 residues. V lost 5 bases to trimming and J lost 4 bases, with 18 bases between them. The CDR3 loop reads CASSAGHGGGYEQYF. The CDR3 DNA reads as TGTGCCAGCAGCGCAGGACATGGCGGTGGGTACGAGCAGTACTTC.

The CDR3 loop reads CASSRGDSLYGYTF. The CDR3 DNA is TGTGCCAGCAGCCGAGGGGACAGTCTCTATGGCTACACCTTC. The chain employs TRBV7-9 and TRBJ1-2; 7 bases line up with TRBD1. J lost 4 bases, V lost 5 bases, and 7 bases had no gene match. CDR1 and CDR2 from the germline V gene are SEHNR and FQNEAQ (reference sequence). This CDR3 has 14 residues. The full variable domain, completed using reference TRBV7-9 and TRBJ1-2, is DTGVSQNPRHKITKRGQNVTFRCDPISEHNRLYWYRQTLGQGPEFLTYFQNEAQLEKSRLLSDRFSAERPKGSFSTLEIQRTEQGDSAMYLCASSRGDSLYGYTFGSGTRLTVV.

The J gene is TRBJ2-3, the V gene TRBV19, with a tentative D call TRBD2 (7 bases). The CDR3 runs 14 residues. Germline V gene lookup returns CDR1 LNHDA and CDR2 SQIVND (reference sequence). V lost 10 bases and J 2 bases, leaving 16 bases between the germline ends. The CDR3 coding sequence is TGTGCCACCGCGATAGGGGGGGCCACAGATACGCAGTATTTT. Translating gives CATAIGGATDTQYF.

The CDR3 protein is CASSNRQLRQQETQYF. In DNA form, the CDR3 reads TGTGCCAGCAGCAACCGACAGCTACGACAACAAGAGACCCAGTACTTC. V gene TRBV3-1 (or the pseudogene TRBV3-2) combines with J gene TRBJ2-5; TRBD1 is a possible D gene (5 bases). In germline, CDR1 is LGHDT, CDR2 YNNKEL (reference sequence). This CDR3 has 16 residues. The ends were cut back, 5 bases at V and 2 bases at J, with 18 bases in the middle.

The rearrangement links TRBV4-2 to TRBJ2-7; TRBD2 might be the D (6 bases). Trimming stripped 0 bases from V and 2 bases from J, with 14 bases between. Germline-derived CDR1 and CDR2 are LGHNA and YNFKEQ. CDR3 length equals 16 residues. CDR3 region: CASSQDWPGVTYEQYF. The CDR3 bases are TGTGCCAGCAGCCAAGATTGGCCGGGGGTGACCTACGAGCAGTACTTC.

This clone was seen a single time. The rearrangement uses TRBV19 and TRBJ1-1, with 8 positions matching TRBD1. CDR1 is LNHDA, CDR2 SQIVND, per germline (reference sequence). The junction had 11 bases not matched to a gene; V was cut back by 3 bases and J by 11 bases. This CDR3 has 14 amino acids. The CDR3 sequence: CASSMQGAAESAFF. DNA for the CDR3: TGTGCCAGTAGTATGCAGGGGGCGGCGGAGTCGGCTTTCTTT.

This chain connects TRBV5-1 to TRBJ1-1, with TRBD1 matching over 9 bases. Per germline, CDR1 SGHRS and CDR2 YFSETQ. Trimming removed 3 bases from V and 11 bases from J; junction bases left unmatched: 5. CDR3 size: 12 residues. CDR3 amino acids: CASSYGQGIAFF. The CDR3 DNA reads TGCGCCAGCAGCTACGGACAGGGGATCGCTTTCTTT.

This clone was counted a few times. The chain links TRBV3-1 (or the pseudogene TRBV3-2) to TRBJ1-2; D possibly corresponds to TRBD1 (5 bases). V gave up 4 bases and J gave up 7 bases, with 22 bases separating them. Germline V CDR1 and CDR2: LGHDT, YNNKEL (reference sequence). This CDR3 region has 16 residues. CDR3 coding DNA: TGTGCCAGCAGCCGTCCGGGAAGCGGGGGGACTCGTGGCTACACCTTC. This codes for CASSRPGSGGTRGYTF.

The rearrangement links TRBV5-1 to TRBJ2-1; 7 nucleotides agree with TRBD1. The CDR3 is 16 residues long. V dropped 4 bases and J dropped 0; count of bases not matched to a gene: 7. The germline gives CDR1 SGHRS, CDR2 YFSETQ. This CDR3 is CASSGKDRSSYNEQFF. The DNA of the CDR3 is TGCGCCAGCAGCGGGAAGGACAGGAGCTCCTACAATGAGCAGTTCTTC.

This chain joins TRBV7-3 and TRBJ2-1, with 8 bases aligning to TRBD1. The CDR3 has 13 amino acids. The ends lost 5 bases at V and 9 bases at J; junction bases unmatched: 6. CDR1 and CDR2 (germline): SGHTA, FQGTGA. CDR3 sequence reads: CASSKDRGTEQFF. DNA for the CDR3: TGTGCCAGCAGCAAAGACAGGGGAACTGAGCAGTTCTTC.

The gene calls are TRBV6-5 and TRBJ2-3; a weak D match, TRBD1 (6 bases). Germline loops: CDR1 MNHEY, CDR2 SVGAGI. Deletions cut 6 bases from V and 0 bases from J, with 13 bases between. CDR3 length: 15 amino acids. In nucleotides, the CDR3 is TGTGCCAGCAGCCGGACAGCGACTAGCACAGATACGCAGTATTTT. Amino acid sequence: CASSRTATSTDTQYF.

The V gene is TRBV11-2, the J gene TRBJ2-7; D is undetermined. Germline V CDR1 and CDR2: SGHAT, FQNNGV. V dropped 6 bases and J dropped 7 bases, with 13 bases sitting between them. The CDR3 length is 12 residues. CDR3 residues: CASRNEEREQYF. The DNA for the CDR3 is TGTGCCAGCAGAAATGAAGAGCGAGAGCAGTACTTC.